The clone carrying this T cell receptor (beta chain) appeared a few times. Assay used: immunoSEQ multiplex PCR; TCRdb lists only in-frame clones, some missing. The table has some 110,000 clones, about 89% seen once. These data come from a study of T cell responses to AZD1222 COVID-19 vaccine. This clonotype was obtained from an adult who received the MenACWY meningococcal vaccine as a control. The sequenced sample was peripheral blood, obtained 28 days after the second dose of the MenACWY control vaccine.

CDR3 amino acids: CASSYSHTRNSPLHF. CDR3 DNA sequence: TGTGCCAGCAGTTACTCACACACAAGGAATTCACCCCTCCACTTT. The rearrangement links TRBV6-5 to TRBJ1-6; D is unresolved. The germline V gene has CDR1 MNHEY and CDR2 SVGAGI. V shed 0 bases and J shed 7 bases, with 10 bases lying between them. The CDR3 is made up of 15 amino acids.